This T cell receptor (beta chain) was observed in a study of blood T cell repertoires in COVID-19 (dated by TCRdb to 2018 to 2021). Regarding the study in general: Samples from collaborators originated in the United States, Italy and Spain and spanned both the acute and convalescent phases of COVID-19. The material from the prospective study consisted of cDNA or gDNA derived from T cells, B-cell-depleted T cells, or PBMCs. Deeply sampled blood TCRbeta repertoires from subjects exposed to, actively infected with, or recovered from COVID-19 were included in the dataset. The repertoires were released in a freely available public database intended as a resource for research on the immune response to SARS-CoV-2. The samples were drawn from the first 160 participants of the ongoing ImmuneRACE study and from over 950 subjects provided by 6 global collaborators. A de-identified subject ID, COVID-19 status, age in years and sex were almost always included in the sample metadata. Where HLA class I and class II types were available, the types were taken from metadata supplied by the sample provider, not from assay-based typing. The research as a whole found: The quantity of clinical and demographic metadata differed by source and by participant and was supplied without curation.

Each collaborating institution followed its own protocols to collect whole blood in K2EDTA tubes. For TCRbeta analysis, collaborator samples were shipped as frozen whole blood, as isolated PBMCs, or as DNA extracted from either sample type. TCRbeta CDR3 regions were amplified from genomic DNA by means of the immunoSEQ Assay, a bias-controlled multiplex PCR. The paper's data handling went like this. The number of nucleated cells in each sample was estimated by amplification of reference gene primers within the assay. Sequence reads were collapsed and filtered to measure the absolute abundance of every unique TCRbeta CDR3 rearrangement. For each sample, productive Simpson clonality was calculated as the square root of Simpson's diversity index across productive rearrangements. TCRdb obtained this table from immuneACCESS and retained in-frame rearrangements with V and J assigned. These tables miss some clones; where compared with another copy, unresolved V genes account for less than half of the shortfall, and the remainder is unexplained. V and J calls and clone size are those listed in that table; D and trimming were worked out from the DNA. This sample is represented by 300,000 or so clones; 70% to 90% of them were singletons. The top ten hold roughly 3.6% of the sample.

Deletion took 4 bases off V and 8 bases off J, with a span of 14 bases between the germline ends. The germline V gene provides CDR1 MNHEY and CDR2 SVGAGI. Measured from the cysteine to the phenylalanine, the CDR3 is 13 residues long. This entry keeps only the CDR3 DNA: 39 bases, framed from base 1. About this clone itself: Which antigen it targets is not known. No qualities accompany the bases; no much larger clone lies one base away.

The chain links TRBV6-5 with TRBJ1-2; D gene: possibly TRBD1, on 6 matching bases. The clonotype was recovered from a woman aged 40 to 50 with acute or convalescent COVID-19. The sample was peripheral blood. For the CDR3, the sequence is CASSFATGYGYTF. The nucleotides read TGTGCCAGCAGTTTCGCTACAGGGTACGGCTACACCTTC.